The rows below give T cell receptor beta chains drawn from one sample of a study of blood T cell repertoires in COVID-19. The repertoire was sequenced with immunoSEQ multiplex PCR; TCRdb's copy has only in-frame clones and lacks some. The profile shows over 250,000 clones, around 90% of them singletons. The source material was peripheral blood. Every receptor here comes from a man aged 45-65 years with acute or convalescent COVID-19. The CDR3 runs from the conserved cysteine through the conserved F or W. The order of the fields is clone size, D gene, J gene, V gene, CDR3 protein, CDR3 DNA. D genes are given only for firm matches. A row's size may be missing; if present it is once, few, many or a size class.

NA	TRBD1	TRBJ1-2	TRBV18	CASSPPGTENGYTF	TGTGCCAGCTCACCACCGGGGACAGAAAATGGCTACACCTTC
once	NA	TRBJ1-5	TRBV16	CASSTSRVQNQPQHF	TGTGCCAGCAGCACCAGCCGGGTGCAAAATCAGCCCCAGCATTTT
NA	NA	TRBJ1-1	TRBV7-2	CASSLWQGRAFF	TGTGCCAGCAGCTTATGGCAGGGTAGGGCTTTCTTT
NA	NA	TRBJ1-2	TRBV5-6	CASSLFTFTANYGYTF	TGTGCCAGCAGCTTGTTTACATTTACCGCTAACTATGGCTACACCTTC
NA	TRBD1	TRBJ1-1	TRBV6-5	CASSYSGTGGQAFF	TGTGCCAGCAGTTACTCCGGGACAGGGGGCCAAGCTTTCTTT
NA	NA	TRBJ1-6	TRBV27	CASSEVGQGGAPYNSPLHF	TGTGCCAGCAGCGAAGTAGGTCAGGGTGGAGCTCCCTATAATTCACCCCTCCACTTT
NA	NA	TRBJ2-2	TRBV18	CASSPGLQTGLRGELFF	TGTGCCAGCTCACCGGGGCTTCAGACAGGCCTGAGAGGGGAGCTGTTTTTT
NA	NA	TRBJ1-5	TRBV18	CASSPGVEGQPQHF	TGTGCCAGCTCACCCGGCGTTGAGGGTCAGCCCCAGCATTTT
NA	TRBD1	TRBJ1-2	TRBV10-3	CAISPSAGQGVGYTF	TGTGCCATCAGTCCCTCGGCGGGACAGGGGGTTGGCTACACCTTC
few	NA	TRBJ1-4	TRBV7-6	CASSQGQGSEKLFF	TGTGCCAGCAGCCAGGGGCAGGGGAGCGAAAAACTGTTTTTT
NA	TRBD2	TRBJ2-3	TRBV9	CASSPQPGSGGAGDTQYF	TGTGCCAGCAGCCCTCAACCCGGGAGCGGGGGGGCGGGGGATACGCAGTATTTT
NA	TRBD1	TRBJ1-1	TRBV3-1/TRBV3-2	CASTGALNTEAFF	TGTGCCAGTACAGGGGCCCTGAACACTGAAGCTTTCTTT
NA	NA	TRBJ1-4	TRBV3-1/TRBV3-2	CASSSGEREKLFF	TGTGCCAGCAGTTCTGGAGAGCGTGAAAAACTGTTTTTT
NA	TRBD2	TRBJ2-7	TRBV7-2	CASSHGRGSSYEQYF	TGTGCCAGCAGCCACGGGCGGGGGAGCTCCTACGAGCAGTACTTC
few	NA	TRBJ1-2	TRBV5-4	CASSLETKTHYGYTF	TGTGCCAGCAGCTTGGAAACGAAAACTCACTATGGCTACACCTTC
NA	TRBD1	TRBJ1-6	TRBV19	CASCETGGSYNSPLHF	TGTGCCAGTTGCGAGACAGGGGGTTCCTATAATTCACCCCTCCACTTT
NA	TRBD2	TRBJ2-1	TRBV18	CASSPPSGGNEQFF	TGTGCCAGCTCACCACCTAGCGGGGGGAATGAGCAGTTCTTC
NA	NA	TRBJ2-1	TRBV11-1	CASSLDRDNRYNEQFF	TGTGCCAGCAGCCTCGACCGGGACAATCGATACAATGAGCAGTTCTTC
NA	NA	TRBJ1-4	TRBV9	CASSRSGANEKLFF	TGTGCCAGCAGCCGGTCAGGGGCTAATGAAAAACTGTTTTTT
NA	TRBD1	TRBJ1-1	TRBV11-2	CASSFSGGGTEAFF	TGTGCCAGCAGCTTTTCAGGGGGCGGCACTGAAGCTTTCTTT
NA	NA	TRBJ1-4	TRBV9	CASSRGGLATNEKLFF	TGTGCCAGCAGCAGGGGAGGGCTTGCAACTAATGAAAAACTGTTTTTT
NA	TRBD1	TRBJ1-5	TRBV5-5	CASSSGGTGYQPQHF	TGTGCCAGCAGCTCCGGCGGGACAGGGTATCAGCCCCAGCATTTT
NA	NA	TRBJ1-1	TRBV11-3	CASSLDRATEAFF	TGTGCCAGCAGCTTAGACCGAGCGACTGAAGCTTTCTTT
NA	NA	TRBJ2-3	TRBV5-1	CASSPAGHAGTDTQYF	TGCGCCAGCAGCCCGGCGGGGCACGCGGGCACAGATACGCAGTATTTT
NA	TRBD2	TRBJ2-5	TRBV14	CASSRGGFRAQETQYF	TGTGCCAGCAGCCGCGGGGGGTTCAGGGCCCAAGAGACCCAGTACTTC
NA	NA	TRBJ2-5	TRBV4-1	CASSQVLTETQYF	TGCGCCAGCAGCCAAGTACTAACGGAGACCCAGTACTTC
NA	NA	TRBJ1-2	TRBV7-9	CASSISAGSLKGYTF	TGTGCCAGCAGTATAAGTGCTGGGAGCTTAAAGGGCTACACCTTC
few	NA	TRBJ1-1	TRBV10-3	CAISESGAYEAFF	TGTGCCATCAGTGAGTCGGGGGCATATGAAGCTTTCTTT